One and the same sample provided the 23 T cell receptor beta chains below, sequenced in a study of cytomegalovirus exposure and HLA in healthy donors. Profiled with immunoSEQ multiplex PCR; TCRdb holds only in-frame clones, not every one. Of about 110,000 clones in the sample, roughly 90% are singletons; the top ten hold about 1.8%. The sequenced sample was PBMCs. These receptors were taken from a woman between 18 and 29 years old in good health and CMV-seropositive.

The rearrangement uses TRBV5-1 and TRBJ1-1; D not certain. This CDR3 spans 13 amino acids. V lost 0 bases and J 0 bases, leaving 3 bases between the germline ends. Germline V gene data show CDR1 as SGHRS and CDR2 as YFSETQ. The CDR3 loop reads CASSLDMNTEAFF. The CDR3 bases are TGCGCCAGCAGCTTGGACATGAACACTGAAGCTTTCTTT.

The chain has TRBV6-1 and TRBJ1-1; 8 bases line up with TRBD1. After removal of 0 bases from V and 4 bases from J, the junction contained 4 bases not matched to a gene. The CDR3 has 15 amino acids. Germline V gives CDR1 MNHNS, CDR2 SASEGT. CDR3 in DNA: TGTGCCAGCAGTGAAGCAGCCACAGGGGGCACTGAAGCTTTCTTT. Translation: CASSEAATGGTEAFF.

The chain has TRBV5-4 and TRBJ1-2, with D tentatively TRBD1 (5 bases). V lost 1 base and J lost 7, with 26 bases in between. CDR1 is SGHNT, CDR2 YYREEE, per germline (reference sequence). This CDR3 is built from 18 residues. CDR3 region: CASSLKGRGGLGPSGYTF. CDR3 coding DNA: TGTGCCAGCAGCTTGAAGGGGCGGGGAGGTCTAGGGCCCTCTGGCTACACCTTC.

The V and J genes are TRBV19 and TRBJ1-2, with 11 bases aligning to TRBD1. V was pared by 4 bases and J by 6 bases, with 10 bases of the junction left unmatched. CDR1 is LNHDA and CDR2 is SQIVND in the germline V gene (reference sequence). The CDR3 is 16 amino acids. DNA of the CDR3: TGTGCCAGTAGTACTTACCGGGACAGGGGGTTTAATGGCTACACCTTC. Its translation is CASSTYRDRGFNGYTF.

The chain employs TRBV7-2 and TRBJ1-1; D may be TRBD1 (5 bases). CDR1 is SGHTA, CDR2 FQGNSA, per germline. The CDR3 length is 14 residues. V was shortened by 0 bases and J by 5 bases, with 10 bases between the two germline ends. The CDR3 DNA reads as TGTGCCAGCAGCTTAGCGCTCCGGGGGACTGAAGCTTTCTTT. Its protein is CASSLALRGTEAFF.

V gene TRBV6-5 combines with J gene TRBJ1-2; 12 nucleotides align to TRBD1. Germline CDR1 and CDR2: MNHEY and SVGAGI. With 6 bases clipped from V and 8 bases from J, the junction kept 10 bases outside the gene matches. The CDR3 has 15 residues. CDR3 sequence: CASRRPGQGASGYTF. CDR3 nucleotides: TGTGCCAGCAGGCGTCCGGGACAGGGGGCGAGCGGCTACACCTTC.

The CDR3 DNA follows: TGTGCCAGCAGTGAGGGTTATGCAGGATACGAGCAGTACTTC. Its protein is CASSEGYAGYEQYF. The chain combines TRBV6-1 with TRBJ2-7, with unresolved D. Germline V gene lookup returns CDR1 MNHNS and CDR2 SASEGT. The germline V and J ends were trimmed by 3 bases and 4 bases, with 13 bases remaining between them. The CDR3 totals 14 residues.

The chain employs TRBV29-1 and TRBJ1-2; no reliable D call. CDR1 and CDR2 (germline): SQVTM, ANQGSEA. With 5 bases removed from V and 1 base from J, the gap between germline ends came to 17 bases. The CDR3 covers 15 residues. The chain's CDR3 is CSVQTAGRDNYGYTF. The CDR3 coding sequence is TGCAGCGTTCAGACTGCCGGACGGGATAACTATGGCTACACCTTC. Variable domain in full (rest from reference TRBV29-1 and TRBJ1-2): SAVISQKPSRDICQRGTSLTIQCQVDSQVTMMFWYRQQPGQSLTLIATANQGSEATYESGFVIDKFPISRPNLTFSTLTVSNMSPEDSSIYLCSVQTAGRDNYGYTFGSGTRLTVV.

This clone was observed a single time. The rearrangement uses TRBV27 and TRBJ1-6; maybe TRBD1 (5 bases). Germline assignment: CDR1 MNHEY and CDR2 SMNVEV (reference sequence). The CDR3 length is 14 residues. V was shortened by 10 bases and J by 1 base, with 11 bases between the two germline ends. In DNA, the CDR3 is TGTGCCACCTCCCCAGGGTCCTATAATTCACCCCTCCACTTT. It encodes CATSPGSYNSPLHF.

CDR3 loop: CASSSGTGSNEQFF. In DNA form, the CDR3 reads TGTGCCAGCAGTTCCGGGACAGGGTCCAATGAGCAGTTCTTC. The chain joins TRBV27 to TRBJ2-1; 9 nucleotides line up with TRBD1. Trimming at V came to 4 bases and at J to 6 bases, leaving 4 bases not matched to a gene. From germline, CDR1 is MNHEY and CDR2 SMNVEV (reference sequence). The CDR3 runs to 14 residues.

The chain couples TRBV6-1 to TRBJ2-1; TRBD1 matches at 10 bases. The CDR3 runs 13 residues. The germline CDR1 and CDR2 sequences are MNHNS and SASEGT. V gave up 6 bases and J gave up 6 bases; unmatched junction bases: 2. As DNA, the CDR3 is TGTGCCAGCAGGACAGGGGGCCTCAATGAGCAGTTCTTC. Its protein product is CASRTGGLNEQFF.

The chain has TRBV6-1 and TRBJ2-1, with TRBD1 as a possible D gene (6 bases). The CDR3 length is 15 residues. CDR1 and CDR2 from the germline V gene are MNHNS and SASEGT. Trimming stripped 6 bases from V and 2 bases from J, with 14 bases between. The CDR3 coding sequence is TGTGCCAGCAGACCCATCAGGGGCCCCTACAATGAGCAGTTCTTC. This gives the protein CASRPIRGPYNEQFF.

CDR3 nucleotides: TGTGCCAGCAGTTCCACACGACTAGGGGATCAGCCCCAGCATTTT. Encoded protein: CASSSTRLGDQPQHF. V and J are TRBV27 and TRBJ1-5; possibly TRBD1 for D (5 bases). Looked up from germline, CDR1 is MNHEY and CDR2 is SMNVEV (reference sequence). Trimming stripped 4 bases from V and 5 bases from J, with 15 bases between. This CDR3 has 15 residues.

CDR3 residues: CASSPPGGNGYTF. The CDR3, as DNA: TGTGCCAGCAGCCCGCCGGGGGGCAATGGCTACACCTTC. The chain joins TRBV5-4 to TRBJ1-2; perhaps TRBD1 as D (6 bases). The CDR3 contains 13 residues. Per the germline V gene, CDR1 is SGHNT and CDR2 is YYREEE (reference sequence). V was cut by 4 bases and J by 6 bases, with 13 bases left in between.

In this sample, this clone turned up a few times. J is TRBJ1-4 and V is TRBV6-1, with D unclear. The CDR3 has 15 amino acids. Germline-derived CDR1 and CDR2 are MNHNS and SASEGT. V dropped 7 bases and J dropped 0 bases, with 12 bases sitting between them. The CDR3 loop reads CASKEADTTNEKLFF. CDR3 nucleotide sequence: TGTGCCAGCAAGGAGGCAGATACAACTAATGAAAAACTGTTTTTT.

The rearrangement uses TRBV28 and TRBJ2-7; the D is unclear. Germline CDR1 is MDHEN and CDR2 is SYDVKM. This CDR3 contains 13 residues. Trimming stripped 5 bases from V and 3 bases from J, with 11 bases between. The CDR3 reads CASSDAAGYEQYV. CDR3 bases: TGTGCCAGCAGTGACGCGGCCGGCTACGAGCAGTACGTC.

CDR3 nucleotides: TGTGCCAGCAGTTCGGGGGGTTCAACCTACAATGAGCAGTTCTTC. Amino acid sequence: CASSSGGSTYNEQFF. This chain uses TRBV9 with TRBJ2-1, with 7 bases aligning to TRBD2. CDR3 length: 15 amino acids. Trimming took 5 bases from V and 2 from J; bases not matched to a gene: 7. Germline CDR1 and CDR2: SGDLS and YYNGEE.

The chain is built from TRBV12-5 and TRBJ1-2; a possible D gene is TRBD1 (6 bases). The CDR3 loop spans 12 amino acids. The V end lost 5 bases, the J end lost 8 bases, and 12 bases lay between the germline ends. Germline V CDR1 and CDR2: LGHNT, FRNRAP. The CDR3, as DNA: TGTGCTAGTGGTACTCAGGGGACGGGCTACACCTTC. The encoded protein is CASGTQGTGYTF. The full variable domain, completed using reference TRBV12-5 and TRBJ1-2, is DARVTQTPRHKVTEMGQEVTMRCQPILGHNTVFWYRQTMMQGLELLAYFRNRAPLDDSGMPKDRFSAEMPDATLATLKIQPSEPRDSAVYFCASGTQGTGYTFGSGTRLTVV.

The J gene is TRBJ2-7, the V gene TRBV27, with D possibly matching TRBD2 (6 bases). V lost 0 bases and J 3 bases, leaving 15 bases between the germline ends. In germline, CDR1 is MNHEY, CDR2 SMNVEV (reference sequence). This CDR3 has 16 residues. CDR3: CASSLSLAGSNYEQYF. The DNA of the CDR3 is TGTGCCAGCAGTTTATCGCTGGCGGGGAGTAACTACGAGCAGTACTTC.

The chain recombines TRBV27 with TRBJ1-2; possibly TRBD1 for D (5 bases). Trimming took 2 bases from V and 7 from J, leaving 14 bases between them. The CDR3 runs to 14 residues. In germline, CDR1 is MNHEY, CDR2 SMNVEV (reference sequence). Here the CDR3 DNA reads TGTGCCAGCAGTTTAAGGGGTGCTAGGGGTGGCTACACCTTC. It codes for CASSLRGARGGYTF.

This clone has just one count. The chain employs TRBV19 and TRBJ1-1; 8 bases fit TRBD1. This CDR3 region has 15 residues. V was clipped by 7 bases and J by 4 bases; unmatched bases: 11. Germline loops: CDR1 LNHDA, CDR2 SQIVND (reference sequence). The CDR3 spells CASMRRTGKGTEAFF. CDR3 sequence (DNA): TGTGCCAGTATGCGGCGGACAGGGAAAGGCACTGAAGCTTTCTTT.

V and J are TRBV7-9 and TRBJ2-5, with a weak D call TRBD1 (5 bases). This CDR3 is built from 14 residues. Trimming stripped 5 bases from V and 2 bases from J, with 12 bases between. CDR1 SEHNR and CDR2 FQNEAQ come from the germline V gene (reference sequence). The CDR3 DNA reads TGTGCCAGCAGCCCGAAGGGGTATCAAGAGACCCAGTACTTC. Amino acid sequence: CASSPKGYQETQYF.

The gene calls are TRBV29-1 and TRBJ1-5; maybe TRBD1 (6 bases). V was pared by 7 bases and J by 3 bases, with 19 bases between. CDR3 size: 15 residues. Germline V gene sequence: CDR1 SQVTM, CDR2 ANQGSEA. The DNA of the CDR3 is TGCAGCGCGACCTTGGGGGGGGGCCTCAATCAGCCCCAGCATTTT. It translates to CSATLGGGLNQPQHF.